Listed below are T cell receptor beta chains from one sample, sequenced in a study of blood T cell repertoires in COVID-19. TCRdb's table, derived via immunoSEQ multiplex PCR, lists solely in-frame clones and lacks some. The sample has under 85,000 clones; about three quarters are singletons. Sequenced sample: peripheral blood. Receptors originate from a human donor in a cohort sampled during active COVID-19. The CDR3 runs from the conserved cysteine through the conserved F or W. The D gene is left open where the match is weak. Size is omitted from some rows. Given values are once, few, many or a class for expanded clones.

TRBJ2-6	18	TRBV7-8	once	.	TGTGCCAGCAGCCAACAGGGCTCTTTCAGCTCTGGGGCCAACGTCCTGACTTTC	CASSQQGSFSSGANVLTF
TRBJ1-2	17	TRBV9	.	.	TGTGCCAGCAGCGAGGGAGGTATCGCGTCGGCCTGGGGGGGCTACACCTTC	CASSEGGIASAWGGYTF
TRBJ1-2	12	TRBV28	.	.	TGTGCCAGCAGTCCCCGGCCGGGGGGCTACACCTTC	CASSPRPGGYTF
TRBJ2-5	16	TRBV11-2	.	.	TGTGCCAGCAGCCAGGGGGGCGGGGGGCCGGTAGAGACCCAGTACTTC	CASSQGGGGPVETQYF
TRBJ1-6	13	TRBV2	.	.	TGTGCCAGCACCAGGGTATTAAATTCACCCCTCCACTTT	CASTRVLNSPLHF
TRBJ1-1	14	TRBV11-3	few	.	TGTGCCAGCAGCTTTGGAGGATTCAACACTGAAGCTTTCTTT	CASSFGGFNTEAFF
TRBJ2-1	16	TRBV15	few	TRBD2	TGTGCCACCAGCAGAGACCGAGTAGCGGGGGGCAATGAGCAGTTCTTC	CATSRDRVAGGNEQFF
TRBJ1-5	14	TRBV2	.	.	TGTGCCAGCAGTGAAGGAGGTAGCAATCAGCCCCAGCATTTT	CASSEGGSNQPQHF
TRBJ2-3	15	TRBV5-1	few	TRBD2	TGCGCCAGCAGGCTAGCGGGGGGGCCTGCAGATACGCAGTATTTT	CASRLAGGPADTQYF
TRBJ2-7	14	TRBV15	.	TRBD1	TGTGCCACCAGTGAGGGGGCTTTTCTTTACGAGCAGTACTTC	CATSEGAFLYEQYF
TRBJ2-7	11	TRBV10-3	once	.	TGTGCCATCAGTGAGCGGGACGAGCAGTACTTC	CAISERDEQYF
TRBJ1-4	20	TRBV6-2/TRBV6-3	once	TRBD1	TGTGCCAGCAGTTACCCACCTTGGACAGGGGGAGTCGCAACTAATGAAAAACTGTTTTTT	CASSYPPWTGGVATNEKLFF
TRBJ1-2	15	TRBV9	once	TRBD1	TGTGCCAGCAGCGTAGGAGGGACAGGGTTCAATGGCTACACCTTC	CASSVGGTGFNGYTF
TRBJ2-5	12	TRBV29-1	once	TRBD2	TGCAGCGCCAAAACTAGCGGGGAGACCCAGTACTTC	CSAKTSGETQYF
TRBJ1-1	14	TRBV19	.	TRBD1	TGTGCCAGTAGTGTGGACAGGCAGAACACTGAAGCTTTCTTT	CASSVDRQNTEAFF
TRBJ2-7	15	TRBV27	.	TRBD2	TGTGCCAGCAGTGATTTTAGCGGGGTACTCGGAGAGCAGTACTTC	CASSDFSGVLGEQYF
TRBJ1-5	14	TRBV6-1	.	.	TGTGCCAGCAGTGAAGCGTGGGCAAATCAGCCCCAGCATTTT	CASSEAWANQPQHF
TRBJ1-2	13	TRBV2	.	.	TGTGCCAGCAGCCTACAGAGAAACTATGGCTACACCTTC	CASSLQRNYGYTF
TRBJ1-2	12	TRBV12-3/TRBV12-4	.	TRBD1	TGTGCCAGCAGCAGACAGGGGTTTGGCTACACCTTC	CASSRQGFGYTF
TRBJ1-2	15	TRBV30	.	TRBD1	TGTGCCTGGAGTGTACGGGACAGGGGGACTTCGGGCTACACCTTC	CAWSVRDRGTSGYTF
TRBJ2-5	18	TRBV11-2	.	TRBD2	TGTGCCAGCAGCTTAGGAGTAGCGGGGGGACAACCCCAAGAGACCCAGTACTTC	CASSLGVAGGQPQETQYF
TRBJ1-1	19	TRBV6-1	few	TRBD1	TGTGCCAGCAGTGGGGCGAGGGACAGGGGTCGGTTTTGGGCACTTGAAGCTTTCTTT	CASSGARDRGRFWALEAFF
TRBJ1-1	13	TRBV11-3	.	.	TGTGCCAGCAGCTTAGAACGGGGCACTGAAGCTTTCTTT	CASSLERGTEAFF